This passage covers 17 T cell receptor beta chains from one sample sequenced in a study of T cells after somatic rescue of genetic block. Produced via immunoSEQ multiplex PCR; TCRdb's table is partial and in-frame only. The repertoire holds tens of thousands of clones, approximately 91% seen once, with 2.8% in the top ten. The sequenced material came from peripheral blood mononuclear cells (PBMCs). The origin of the receptors is a man in his thirties or forties.

This clone was counted only a few times. This rearrangement joins TRBV2 to TRBJ1-4; D not certain. There are 15 residues in the CDR3. Trimming removed 2 bases from V and 4 bases from J, with 11 bases in between. CDR1 is SNHLY and CDR2 is FYNNEI in the germline V gene. DNA for the CDR3: TGTGCCAGCAGTGAATCCGGGGTTAATAATGAAAAACTGTTTTTT. Its translation is CASSESGVNNEKLFF.

The V and J genes are TRBV9 and TRBJ2-1, with D possibly being TRBD1 (6 bases). Trimming took off 2 bases at V and 5 bases at J, with 14 bases between the two ends. Germline V gives CDR1 SGDLS, CDR2 YYNGEE. The CDR3 is 15 residues long. CDR3 nucleotide sequence: TGTGCCAGCAGCGTTCAGGGGCTCCCCCACAATGAGCAGTTCTTC. Its protein is CASSVQGLPHNEQFF.

V is TRBV5-4 and J is TRBJ2-3; 7 bases agree with TRBD2. V shed 2 bases and J 0 bases; nucleotides not matched to a gene: 6. From germline, CDR1 is SGHNT and CDR2 YYREEE (reference sequence). The length of the CDR3 is 16 residues. The CDR3 DNA reads TGTGCCAGCAGCTTTTTAGTGGGAGGGAGCACAGATACGCAGTATTTT. This sequence encodes CASSFLVGGSTDTQYF.

The gene calls are TRBV4-1 and TRBJ2-7, with D perhaps matching TRBD2 (6 bases). In germline, CDR1 is MGHRA, CDR2 YSYEKL. This CDR3 comprises 15 residues. The V end was cut by 0 bases, the J end by 3 bases, with 12 bases between. As DNA, the CDR3 is TGCGCCAGCAGCCAAGACCCCACTAGCCGCTACGAGCAGTACTTC. As protein: CASSQDPTSRYEQYF.

This clone was detected only once. The rearrangement links TRBV11-2 to TRBJ2-3; D is possibly TRBD1 or TRBD2 (5 bases each). The germline CDR1 and CDR2 sequences are SGHAT and FQNNGV. V was cut by 6 bases and J by 5 bases, with 24 bases left in between. There are 17 residues in the CDR3. The CDR3 loop reads CASRNTPGPGRRDTQYF. CDR3 coding DNA: TGTGCCAGCAGAAACACTCCGGGACCCGGAAGGCGAGATACGCAGTATTTT.

Only one count was recorded for this clone. This chain joins TRBV6-5 and TRBJ1-2; D perhaps matches TRBD1 (5 bases). The germline V gene encodes CDR1 MNHEY and CDR2 SVGAGI. The CDR3 totals 12 residues. V was shortened by 5 bases and J by 8 bases, with 12 bases between the two germline ends. This chain's CDR3 is CASSGQGDGYTF. As DNA, the CDR3 is TGTGCCAGCAGTGGGCAGGGTGACGGCTACACCTTC.

This clone turned up a few times. The rearrangement links TRBV18 to TRBJ1-6; no clear D. The V end lost 4 bases, the J end lost 8 bases, and 12 bases lay between the germline ends. The CDR3 is 14 residues long. CDR1 is KGHSH, CDR2 LQKENI, per germline. The chain's CDR3 is CASSLGPGDSPLHF. Written as DNA, the CDR3 is TGTGCCAGCTCACTCGGACCCGGGGATTCACCCCTCCACTTT.

The chain uses TRBV7-2 and TRBJ1-5, with 9 positions matching TRBD1. Germline-derived CDR1 and CDR2 are SGHTA and FQGNSA. The CDR3 loop spans 14 amino acids. Germline trimming cut 6 bases from V and 2 bases from J; bases unmatched to any gene: 2. The CDR3 protein is CASSRTGGNQPQHF. The CDR3 DNA reads as TGTGCCAGCAGTCGGACAGGGGGCAATCAGCCCCAGCATTTT. Using reference TRBV7-2 and TRBJ1-5 for the parts outside the CDR3, the full variable domain is GAGVSQSPSNKVTEKGKDVELRCDPISGHTALYWYRQSLGQGLEFLIYFQGNSAPDKSGLPSDRFSAERTGGSVSTLTIQRTQQEDSAVYLCASSRTGGNQPQHFGDGTRLSIL.

The chain couples TRBV5-1 to TRBJ1-4, with 7 bases aligning to TRBD1. The CDR3 length is 14 residues. V was clipped by 4 bases and J by 7 bases; unmatched bases: 7. Germline-derived CDR1 and CDR2 are SGHRS and YFSETQ. The CDR3 DNA reads as TGCGCCAGCAGCCGGGACAGTAGGGGTGAAAAACTGTTTTTT. Translating gives CASSRDSRGEKLFF.

J is TRBJ2-1 and V is TRBV2; 12 positions match TRBD2. The V gene's germline CDR1 is SNHLY and CDR2 FYNNEI. This CDR3 comprises 14 residues. V gave up 7 bases and J gave up 8 bases; unmatched junction bases: 6. The CDR3, as DNA: TGTGCCAGCACAAGGACTAGCGGGATCGATGAGCAGTTCTTC. This encodes CASTRTSGIDEQFF.

The chain couples TRBV4-3 to TRBJ2-5; possibly TRBD1 or TRBD2 for D (6 bases each). The DNA matches TRBJ2-7 better at its end, which makes the J call doubtful. The CDR3 spans 15 residues. Germline CDR1 is LGHNA and CDR2 is YSLEER. CDR3 DNA: TGCGCCAGCAGCCCGAGTTGGGGGGCCTCCTACGAGCAGTACTTC. Translation: CASSPSWGASYEQYF.

The rearrangement uses TRBV6-1 and TRBJ2-1; 9 bases align to TRBD1. The length of the CDR3 is 16 residues. With 1 base clipped from V and 9 bases from J, the junction kept 10 bases outside the gene matches. Germline CDR1 reads MNHNS; CDR2 reads SASEGT. The CDR3 sequence is CASSEGYRGRLSEQFF. The CDR3 nucleotides are TGTGCCAGCAGTGAAGGATACAGGGGGCGTCTCAGTGAGCAGTTCTTC.

This clone was observed a few times. The J gene is TRBJ2-3, the V gene TRBV14, with 8 bases identical to TRBD1. Per the germline V gene, CDR1 is SGHDN and CDR2 is FVKESK. Trimming removed 1 base from V and 3 bases from J; junction bases left unmatched: 6. The CDR3 runs to 16 residues. CDR3 sequence reads: CASSQGGTGWTDTQYF. DNA of the CDR3: TGTGCCAGCAGCCAAGGTGGGACAGGATGGACAGATACGCAGTATTTT. The variable domain in full, with the rest retrieved from reference TRBV14 and TRBJ2-3, is EAGVTQFPSHSVIEKGQTVTLRCDPISGHDNLYWYRRVMGKEIKFLLHFVKESKQDESGMPNNRFLAERTGGTYSTLKVQPAELEDSGVYFCASSQGGTGWTDTQYFGPGTRLTVL.

Concerning this clone: At one end the junction does not follow the germline gene, possibly because of a read error. The chain uses TRBV7-7 and TRBJ2-5, with 8 bases fitting TRBD1. Looked up from germline, CDR1 is SSHAT and CDR2 is FNYEAQ (reference sequence). This CDR3 is built from 14 residues. The CDR3 coding sequence is TGTGCTAGCAGCTTGACAGGGGCGCAAGAGACCCAGTACTTC. Its protein product is CASSLTGAQETQYF.

V gene TRBV4-3 combines with J gene TRBJ2-7; TRBD2 agrees at 8 bases. V lost 1 base to trimming and J lost 2 bases; unmatched junction nucleotides: 7. In germline, CDR1 is LGHNA, CDR2 YSLEER. The CDR3 totals 16 residues. CDR3 coding DNA: TGCGCCAGCAGCCAAGGGATGGGACTAGGCACCTACGAGCAGTACTTC. This sequence encodes CASSQGMGLGTYEQYF.

To note about this clone: At one boundary the junction diverges from the germline segment, which might be a read error. The chain employs TRBV15 and TRBJ2-3, with D maybe TRBD1 (6 bases). Germline V gene data show CDR1 as LNHNV and CDR2 as YYDKDF (reference sequence). CDR3 size: 15 residues. In DNA form, the CDR3 reads TGTGCCACCAGCACCCACAGGGTACGCACGGATACGCAGTATTTT. Amino acid sequence: CATSTHRVRTDTQYF.

This clone showed up just once. The chain recombines TRBV7-2 with TRBJ2-1; no definite D call. This CDR3 contains 13 residues. The germline V and J ends were trimmed by 3 bases and 10 bases, with 13 bases remaining between them. Germline V gives CDR1 SGHTA, CDR2 FQGNSA. CDR3 nucleotides: TGTGCCAGCAGCTTCCCCCCCGCTCCCGAGCAGTTCTTC. Protein product: CASSFPPAPEQFF.